This record concerns one TCR beta chain sequence. The antigen is not known. The data were obtained in a study of beta chain features in type 1 diabetes. About the research overall: The number of sorted cells examined across all samples was roughly 100,000,000. General study findings and limits: In the patient group, naive, central memory and Treg TCRB repertoires seemed more alike than in the healthy donor group.

Every isolated RNA sample was fully reverse transcribed, so sequencing captured expressed TCRB transcripts. An average approximately 3.5 million reads came from naive, central memory and regulatory T cell samples. Using immunoSEQ multiplex PCR, the repertoire was profiled, and TCRdb retains in-frame clones only, with some absent. The repertoire holds more than 300,000 clones, with approximately 16% as singletons. CDR3 length equals 15 residues. Losses at the gene ends were 1 base for V and 3 bases for J; bases not matched to a gene: 5. The germline V gene has CDR1 SGHNT and CDR2 YYREEE (reference sequence). It was one heparinised blood draw, averaging roughly 120 mL, that each donor gave.

This sequence joins TRBV5-4 and TRBJ2-7, with 9 bases matching TRBD2. This sequence originates from a woman aged 18-30 years in good health. The sample taken for sequencing was naive CD4+ T cells from blood. CDR3 residues: CASSLRLADDYEQYF. The CDR3 coding sequence is TGTGCCAGCAGCTTGAGACTAGCGGACGACTACGAGCAGTACTTC.